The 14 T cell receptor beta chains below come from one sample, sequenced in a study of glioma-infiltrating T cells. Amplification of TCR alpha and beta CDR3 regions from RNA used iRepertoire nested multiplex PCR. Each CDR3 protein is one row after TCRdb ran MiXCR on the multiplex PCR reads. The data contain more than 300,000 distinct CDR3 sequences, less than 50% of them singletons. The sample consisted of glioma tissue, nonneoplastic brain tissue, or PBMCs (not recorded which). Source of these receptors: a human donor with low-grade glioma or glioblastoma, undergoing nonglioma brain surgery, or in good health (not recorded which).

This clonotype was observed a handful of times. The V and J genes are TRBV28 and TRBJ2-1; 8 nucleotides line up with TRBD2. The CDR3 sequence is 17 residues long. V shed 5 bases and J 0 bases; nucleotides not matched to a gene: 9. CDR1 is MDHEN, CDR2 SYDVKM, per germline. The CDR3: CASSPFSGKSSYNEQFF. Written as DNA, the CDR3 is TGTGCCAGCAGTCCCTTTAGCGGGAAGAGCTCCTACAATGAGCAGTTCTTC.

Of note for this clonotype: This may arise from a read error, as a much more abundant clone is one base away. The CDR3 loop is CASRFSYGVAGEMFF. The CDR3 DNA follows: TGTGCCAGCCGGTTCTCTTATGGAGTAGCCGGGGAGATGTTTTTT. The chain couples TRBV28 to TRBJ2-2; a weak D match, TRBD2 (5 bases). The germline CDR1 and CDR2 sequences are MDHEN and SYDVKM. The CDR3 has 15 residues.

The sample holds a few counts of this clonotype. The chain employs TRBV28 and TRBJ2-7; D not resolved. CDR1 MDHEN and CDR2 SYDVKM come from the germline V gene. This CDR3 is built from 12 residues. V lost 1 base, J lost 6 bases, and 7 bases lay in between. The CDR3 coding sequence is TGTGCCAGCAGTTTATTATTTCCCGAGCAGTACTTC. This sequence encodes CASSLLFPEQYF.

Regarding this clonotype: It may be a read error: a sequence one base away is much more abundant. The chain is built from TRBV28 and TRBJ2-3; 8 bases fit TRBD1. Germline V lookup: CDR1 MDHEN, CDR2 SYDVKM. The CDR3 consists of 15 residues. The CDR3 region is CDSSADGQGADTQYF. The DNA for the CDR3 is TGTGACAGCAGTGCTGATGGACAGGGAGCAGATACGCAGTATTTT.

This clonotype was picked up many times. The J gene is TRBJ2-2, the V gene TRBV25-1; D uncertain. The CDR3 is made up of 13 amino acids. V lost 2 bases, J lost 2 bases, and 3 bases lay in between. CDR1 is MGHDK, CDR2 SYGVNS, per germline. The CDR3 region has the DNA TGTGCCAGCAGTGAAGAAAACACCGGGGAGCTGTTTTTT. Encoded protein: CASSEENTGELFF.

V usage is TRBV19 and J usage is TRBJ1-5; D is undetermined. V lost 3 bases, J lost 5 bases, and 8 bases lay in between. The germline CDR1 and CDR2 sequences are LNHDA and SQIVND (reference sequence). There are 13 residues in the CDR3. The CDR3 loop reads CASSIMRDQPQHF. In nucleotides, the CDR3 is TGTGCCAGTAGTATTATGAGAGATCAGCCCCAGCATTTT.

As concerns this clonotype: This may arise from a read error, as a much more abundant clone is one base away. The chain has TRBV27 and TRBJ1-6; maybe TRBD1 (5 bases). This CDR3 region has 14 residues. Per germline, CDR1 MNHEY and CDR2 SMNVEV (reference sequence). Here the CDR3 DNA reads TGTGCCAGCACCTGGGGGAGTAGGAATTCACCCTTCCACTTT. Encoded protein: CASTWGSRNSPFHF.

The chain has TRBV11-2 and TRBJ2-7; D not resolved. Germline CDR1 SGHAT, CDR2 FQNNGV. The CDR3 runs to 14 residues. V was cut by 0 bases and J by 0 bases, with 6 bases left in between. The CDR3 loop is CASSLDRLSYEQYF. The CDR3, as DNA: TGTGCCAGCAGCTTAGACCGCCTCTCCTACGAGCAGTACTTC.

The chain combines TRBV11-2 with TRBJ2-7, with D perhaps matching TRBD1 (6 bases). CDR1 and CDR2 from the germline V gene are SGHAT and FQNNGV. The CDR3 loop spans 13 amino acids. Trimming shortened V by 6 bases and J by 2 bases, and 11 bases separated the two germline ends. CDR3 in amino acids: CASSNRAPYEQYF. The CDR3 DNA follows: TGTGCCAGCAGTAACAGGGCCCCCTACGAGCAGTACTTC.

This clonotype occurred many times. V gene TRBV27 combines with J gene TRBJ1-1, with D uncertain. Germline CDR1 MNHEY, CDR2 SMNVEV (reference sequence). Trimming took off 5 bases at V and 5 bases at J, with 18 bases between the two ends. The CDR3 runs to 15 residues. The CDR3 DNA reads TGTGCCAGCAGTCCTCTAGCCCAGAGGGAGACTGAAGCTTTCTTT. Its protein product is CASSPLAQRETEAFF.

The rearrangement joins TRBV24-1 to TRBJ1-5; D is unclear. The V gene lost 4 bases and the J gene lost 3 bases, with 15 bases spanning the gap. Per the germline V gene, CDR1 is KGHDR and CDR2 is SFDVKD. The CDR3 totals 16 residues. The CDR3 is CATSDGRVGSNQPQHF. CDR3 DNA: TGTGCCACCAGTGACGGGAGGGTAGGATCCAATCAGCCCCAGCATTTT.

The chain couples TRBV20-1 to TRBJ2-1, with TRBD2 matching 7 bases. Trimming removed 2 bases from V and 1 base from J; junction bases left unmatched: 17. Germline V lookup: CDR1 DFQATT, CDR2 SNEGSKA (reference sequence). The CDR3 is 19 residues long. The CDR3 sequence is CSARRRDGREIVSYNEQFF. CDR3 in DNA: TGCAGTGCTAGACGCCGGGATGGGCGGGAGATAGTATCCTACAATGAGCAGTTCTTC.

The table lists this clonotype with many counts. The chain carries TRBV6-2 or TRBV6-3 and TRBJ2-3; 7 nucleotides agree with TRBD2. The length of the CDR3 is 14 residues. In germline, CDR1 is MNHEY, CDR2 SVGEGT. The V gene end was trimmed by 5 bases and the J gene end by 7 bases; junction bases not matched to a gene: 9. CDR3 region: CASSRGLVGNTQYF. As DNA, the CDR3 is TGTGCCAGCAGTCGAGGACTAGTGGGAAATACGCAGTATTTT.

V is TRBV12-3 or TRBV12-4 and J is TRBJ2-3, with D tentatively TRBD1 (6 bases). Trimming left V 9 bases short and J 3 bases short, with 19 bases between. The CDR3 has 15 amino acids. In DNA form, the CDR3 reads TGTGCCAGAAGCTCCTACGGGACACAAACAGATACGCAGTATTTT. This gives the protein CARSSYGTQTDTQYF.